This T cell receptor (beta chain) is drawn from a study of technical replicates of blood from a handful of donors. TCRdb keeps only in-frame clones here, not all; method: immunoSEQ multiplex PCR. The sample consists of around 83,000 clones, approximately 94% of them appearing once. This clone was seen once. The TCR was taken from a human donor in good health. The specimen sequenced was T cells isolated from PBMCs.

CDR3 in amino acids: CASSLTRTDTEAFF. The CDR3 nucleotides read TGTGCCAGCAGCTTGACCAGGACAGACACTGAAGCTTTCTTT. The V and J genes are TRBV13 and TRBJ1-1, with D possibly being TRBD1 (6 bases). Trimming cost V 3 bases and J 3 bases, with 11 bases left between them. The CDR3 runs to 14 residues. The V gene's germline CDR1 is PRHDT and CDR2 FYEKMQ (reference sequence). Drawing the rest from reference TRBV13 and TRBJ1-1, the complete variable domain is AAGVIQSPRHLIKEKRETATLKCYPIPRHDTVYWYQQGPGQDPQFLISFYEKMQSDKGSIPDRFSAQQFSDYHSELNMSSLELGDSALYFCASSLTRTDTEAFFGQGTRLTVV.